This TCR beta chain was sequenced in a study of T-cell reconstitution after alpha-beta-depleted transplantation in children. Unique molecular identifiers were used to barcode this TCRbeta library. TCRdb independently ran MiXCR on the PCR reads; one entry per CDR3 protein. This table holds nearly 400,000 distinct CDR3 sequences, roughly 20% found once. Per germline, CDR1 DFQATT and CDR2 SNEGSKA (reference sequence). This CDR3 comprises 15 residues. The germline V and J ends were trimmed by 2 bases and 8 bases, with 19 bases remaining between them. Here the sequenced sample was PBMCs from the stem cell graft donor, taken from the stem cell graft. The TCR was taken from a human donor who donated a stem cell graft to a child with acute myeloid leukemia. V gene TRBV20-1 combines with J gene TRBJ1-3; D gene ambiguous. The CDR3 reads CSARPPYEGGDTIYF. CDR3 DNA: TGCAGTGCTAGACCGCCCTACGAGGGCGGCGACACCATATATTTT.